This TCR beta chain was obtained from a study of OX40 agonist ivuxolimab in advanced cancers. Across the whole study: Dose-escalation subjects each had hepatocellular carcinoma, melanoma, renal cell or head and neck cancer.

Only one count was recorded for this clone. The antigen remains undetermined. Study-level points and caveats: Dosing at 0.1 to 3.0 mg/kg was accompanied by clonal expansion of CD4+ and CD8+ blood T cells by week 6.

TCRdb's copy holds only in-frame clones and misses some; the assay was immunoSEQ multiplex PCR. This sample yields about 100,000 clones, of which less than 95% are seen a single time; more than 0.25% belongs to the top ten. This CDR3 spans 15 amino acids. Trimming at V came to 1 base and at J to 3 bases, leaving 5 bases not matched to a gene. CDR1 is SGHTA, CDR2 FQGNSA, per germline. The source was CD4+ or CD8+ T cells sorted from blood, collected in a trial of the OX40 agonist ivuxolimab. This receptor was obtained from an adult with an advanced solid tumor such as melanoma, head and neck, liver or kidney cancer. The gene calls are TRBV7-2 and TRBJ2-7; TRBD1 matches at 8 bases. The CDR3 DNA reads as TGTGCCAGCAGCTTAGTAGGCACAGGGGGCTACGAGCAGTACTTC. Its protein is CASSLVGTGGYEQYF.